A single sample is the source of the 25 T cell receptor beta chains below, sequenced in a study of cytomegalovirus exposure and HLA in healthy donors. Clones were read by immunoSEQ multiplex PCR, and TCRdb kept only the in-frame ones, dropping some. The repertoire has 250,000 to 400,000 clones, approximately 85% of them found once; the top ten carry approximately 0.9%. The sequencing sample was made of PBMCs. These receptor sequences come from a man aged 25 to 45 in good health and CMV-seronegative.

CDR3 nucleotides: TGTGCCAGTAGCCTCGGAGGGGCGGCTCACACAGATACGCAGTATTTT. This sequence encodes CASSLGGAAHTDTQYF. The chain links TRBV19 to TRBJ2-3, with D possibly TRBD2 on 6 matching bases. The germline CDR1 and CDR2 sequences are LNHDA and SQIVND (reference sequence). This CDR3 contains 16 residues. Trimming shortened V by 6 bases and J by 2 bases, and 18 bases separated the two germline ends.

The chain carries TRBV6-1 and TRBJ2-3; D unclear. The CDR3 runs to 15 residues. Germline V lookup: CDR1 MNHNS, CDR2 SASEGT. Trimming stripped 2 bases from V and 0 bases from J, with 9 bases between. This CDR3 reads CASSEPVSSTDTQYF. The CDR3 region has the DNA TGTGCCAGCAGTGAACCAGTGTCTAGCACAGATACGCAGTATTTT.

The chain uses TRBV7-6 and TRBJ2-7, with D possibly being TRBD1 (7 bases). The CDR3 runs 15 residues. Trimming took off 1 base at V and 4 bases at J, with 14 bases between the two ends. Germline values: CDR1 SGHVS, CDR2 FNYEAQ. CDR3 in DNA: TGTGCCAGCAGCTTAGGGGGGGACAGCAGATACGAGCAGTACTTC. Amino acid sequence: CASSLGGDSRYEQYF. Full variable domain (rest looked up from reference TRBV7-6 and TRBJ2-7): GAGVSQSPRYKVTKRGQDVALRCDPISGHVSLYWYRQALGQGPEFLTYFNYEAQQDKSGLPNDRFSAERPEGSISTLTIQRTEQRDSAMYRCASSLGGDSRYEQYFGPGTRLTVT.

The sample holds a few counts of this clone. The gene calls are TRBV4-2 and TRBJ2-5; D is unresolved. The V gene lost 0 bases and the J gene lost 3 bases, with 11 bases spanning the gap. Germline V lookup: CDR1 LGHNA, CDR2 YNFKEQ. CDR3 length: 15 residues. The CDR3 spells CASSQDLSGKETQYF. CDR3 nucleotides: TGTGCCAGCAGCCAAGATTTATCGGGTAAAGAGACCCAGTACTTC.

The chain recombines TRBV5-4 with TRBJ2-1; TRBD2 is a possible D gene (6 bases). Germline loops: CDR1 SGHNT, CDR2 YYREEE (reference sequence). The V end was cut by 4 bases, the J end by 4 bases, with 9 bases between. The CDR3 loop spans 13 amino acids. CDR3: CASSRDFYNEQFF. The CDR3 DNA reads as TGTGCCAGCAGCCGGGACTTTTACAATGAGCAGTTCTTC.

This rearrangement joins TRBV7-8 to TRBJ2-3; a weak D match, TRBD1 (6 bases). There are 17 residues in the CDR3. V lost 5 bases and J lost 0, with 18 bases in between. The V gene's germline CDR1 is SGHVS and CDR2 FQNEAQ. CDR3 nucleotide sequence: TGTGCCAGCAGCCTTACAATCGGGACATCTAGCACAGATACGCAGTATTTT. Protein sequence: CASSLTIGTSSTDTQYF.

The CDR3: CSVAQTGMGNTIYF. The CDR3 DNA follows: TGCAGCGTCGCCCAGACAGGGATGGGAAACACCATATATTTT. The chain uses TRBV29-1 and TRBJ1-3; 7 positions agree with TRBD1. The CDR3 length is 14 residues. Trimming removed 6 bases from V and 4 bases from J; junction bases left unmatched: 9. Germline CDR1 reads SQVTM; CDR2 reads ANQGSEA.

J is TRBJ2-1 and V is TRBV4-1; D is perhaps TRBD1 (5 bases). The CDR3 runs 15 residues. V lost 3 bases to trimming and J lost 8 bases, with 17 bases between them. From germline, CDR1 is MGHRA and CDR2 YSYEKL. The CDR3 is CASSQMGGWGDEQFF. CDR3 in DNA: TGCGCCAGCAGCCAGATGGGTGGGTGGGGCGATGAGCAGTTCTTC.

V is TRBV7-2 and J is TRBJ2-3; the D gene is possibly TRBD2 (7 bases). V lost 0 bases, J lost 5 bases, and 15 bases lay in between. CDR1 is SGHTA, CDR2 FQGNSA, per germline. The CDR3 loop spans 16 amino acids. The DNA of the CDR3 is TGTGCCAGCAGCTTAGCTTATTGGGGGGGGCTAGATACGCAGTATTTT. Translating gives CASSLAYWGGLDTQYF. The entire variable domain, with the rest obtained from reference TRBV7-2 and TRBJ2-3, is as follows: GAGVSQSPSNKVTEKGKDVELRCDPISGHTALYWYRQSLGQGLEFLIYFQGNSAPDKSGLPSDRFSAERTGGSVSTLTIQRTQQEDSAVYLCASSLAYWGGLDTQYFGPGTRLTVL.

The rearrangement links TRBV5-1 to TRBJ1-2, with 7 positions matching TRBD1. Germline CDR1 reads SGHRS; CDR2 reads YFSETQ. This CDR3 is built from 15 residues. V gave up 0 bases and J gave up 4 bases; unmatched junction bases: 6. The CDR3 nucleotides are TGCGCCAGCAGCTTGGATGGAGGGGGCTCCTATGGCTACACCTTC. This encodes CASSLDGGGSYGYTF.

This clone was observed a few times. In nucleotides, the CDR3 is TGTGCCAGCAGCTTAATTCCGGGAGAAAAACTGTTTTTT. It translates to CASSLIPGEKLFF. The gene calls are TRBV7-8 and TRBJ1-4; D unclear. This CDR3 has 13 residues. Germline loops: CDR1 SGHVS, CDR2 FQNEAQ. Trimming stripped 2 bases from V and 8 bases from J, with 9 bases between.

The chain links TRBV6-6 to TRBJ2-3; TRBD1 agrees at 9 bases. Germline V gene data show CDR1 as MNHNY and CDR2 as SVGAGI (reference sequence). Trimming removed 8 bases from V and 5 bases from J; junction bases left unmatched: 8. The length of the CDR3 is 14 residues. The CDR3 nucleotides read TGTGCCAGCCAGCGAGACAGGGGGAGAGATACGCAGTATTTT. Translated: CASQRDRGRDTQYF.

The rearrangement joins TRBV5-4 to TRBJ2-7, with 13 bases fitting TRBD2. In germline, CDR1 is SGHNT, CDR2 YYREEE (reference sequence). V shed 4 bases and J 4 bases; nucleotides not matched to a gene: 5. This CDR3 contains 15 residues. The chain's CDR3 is CASSHGTSGVYEQYF. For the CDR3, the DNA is TGTGCCAGCAGCCACGGGACTAGCGGGGTATACGAGCAGTACTTC. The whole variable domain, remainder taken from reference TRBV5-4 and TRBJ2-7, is ETGVTQSPTHLIKTRGQQVTLRCSSQSGHNTVSWYQQALGQGPQFIFQYYREEENGRGNFPPRFSGLQFPNYSSELNVNALELDDSALYLCASSHGTSGVYEQYFGPGTRLTVT.

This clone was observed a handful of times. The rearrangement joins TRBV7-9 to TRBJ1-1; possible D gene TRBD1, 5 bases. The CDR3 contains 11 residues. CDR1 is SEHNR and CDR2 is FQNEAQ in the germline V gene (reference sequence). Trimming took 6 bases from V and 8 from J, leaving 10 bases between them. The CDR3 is CASRGRQEAFF. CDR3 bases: TGTGCCAGCAGAGGAAGACAGGAAGCTTTCTTT.

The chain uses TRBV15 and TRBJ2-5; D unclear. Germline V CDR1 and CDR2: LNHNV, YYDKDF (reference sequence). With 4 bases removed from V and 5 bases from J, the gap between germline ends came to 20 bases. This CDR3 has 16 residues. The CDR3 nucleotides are TGTGCCACCAGCATCCGACTGGGTGACTCGGTGGAGACCCAGTACTTC. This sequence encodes CATSIRLGDSVETQYF.

The DNA for the CDR3 is TGTGCCAGCAGTTGGACAGGGAACAATCAGCCCCAGCATTTT. Protein: CASSWTGNNQPQHF. The V and J genes are TRBV27 and TRBJ1-5; 8 nucleotides agree with TRBD1. This CDR3 region has 14 residues. Losses at the gene ends were 4 bases for V and 3 bases for J; bases not matched to a gene: 2. Germline values: CDR1 MNHEY, CDR2 SMNVEV (reference sequence).

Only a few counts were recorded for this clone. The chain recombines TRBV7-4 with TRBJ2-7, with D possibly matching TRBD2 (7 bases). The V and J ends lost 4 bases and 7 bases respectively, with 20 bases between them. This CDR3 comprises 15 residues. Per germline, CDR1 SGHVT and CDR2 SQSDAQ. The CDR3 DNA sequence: TGTGCCAGCAGCTCCAGGGGCAGCGGGGTGGTGGAGCAGTACTTC. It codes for CASSSRGSGVVEQYF.

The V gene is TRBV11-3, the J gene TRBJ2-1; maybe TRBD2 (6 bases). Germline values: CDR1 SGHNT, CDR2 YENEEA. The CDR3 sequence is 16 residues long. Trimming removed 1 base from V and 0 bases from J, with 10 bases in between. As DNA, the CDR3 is TGTGCCAGCAGCTTAGGGGGGGATAGCTCCTACAATGAGCAGTTCTTC. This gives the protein CASSLGGDSSYNEQFF.

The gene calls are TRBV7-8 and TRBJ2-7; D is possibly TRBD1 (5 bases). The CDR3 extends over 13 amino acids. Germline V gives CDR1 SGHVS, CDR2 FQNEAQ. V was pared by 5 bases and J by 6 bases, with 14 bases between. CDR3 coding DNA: TGTGCCAGCAGCGTCTTCACAGGAACCGAGCAGTACTTC. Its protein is CASSVFTGTEQYF.

In DNA, the CDR3 is TGTGCCAGCAGTTACGGGACAGGGAGGAACGAGCAGTACTTC. This encodes CASSYGTGRNEQYF. The chain carries TRBV6-5 and TRBJ2-7; 9 bases are shared with TRBD1. V shed 2 bases, J shed 5 bases, and the junction held 4 bases outside the gene matches. Germline V lookup: CDR1 MNHEY, CDR2 SVGAGI. CDR3 size: 14 residues.

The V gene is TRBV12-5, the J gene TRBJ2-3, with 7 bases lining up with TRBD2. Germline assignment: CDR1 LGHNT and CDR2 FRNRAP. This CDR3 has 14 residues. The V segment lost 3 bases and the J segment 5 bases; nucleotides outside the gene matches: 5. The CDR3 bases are TGTGCTAGTGGTTTCGGGGGGAGACTAGATACGCAGTATTTT. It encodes CASGFGGRLDTQYF.

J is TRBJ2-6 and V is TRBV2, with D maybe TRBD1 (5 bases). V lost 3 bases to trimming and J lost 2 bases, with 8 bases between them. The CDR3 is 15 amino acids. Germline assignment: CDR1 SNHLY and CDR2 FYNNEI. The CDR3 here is CASSEGRAGANVLTF. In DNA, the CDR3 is TGTGCCAGCAGTGAGGGCAGGGCTGGGGCCAACGTCCTGACTTTC.

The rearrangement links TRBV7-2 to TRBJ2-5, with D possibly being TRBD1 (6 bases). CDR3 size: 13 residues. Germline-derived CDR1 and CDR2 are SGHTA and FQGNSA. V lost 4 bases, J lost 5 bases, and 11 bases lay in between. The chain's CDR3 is CASSYRDRETQYF. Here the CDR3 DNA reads TGTGCCAGCAGCTACAGGGATCGGGAGACCCAGTACTTC.

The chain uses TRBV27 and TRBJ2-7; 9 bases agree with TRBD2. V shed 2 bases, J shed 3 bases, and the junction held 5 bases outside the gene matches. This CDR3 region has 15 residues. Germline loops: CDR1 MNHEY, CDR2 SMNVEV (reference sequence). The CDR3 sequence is CASSLVAGVNYEQYF. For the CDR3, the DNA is TGTGCCAGCAGTTTAGTAGCGGGGGTGAACTACGAGCAGTACTTC.

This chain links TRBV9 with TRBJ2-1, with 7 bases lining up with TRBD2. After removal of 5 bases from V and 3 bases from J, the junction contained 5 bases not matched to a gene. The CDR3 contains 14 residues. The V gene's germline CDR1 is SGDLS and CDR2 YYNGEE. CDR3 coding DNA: TGTGCCAGCAGAAGAGCGGGGAGCTACAATGAGCAGTTCTTC. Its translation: CASRRAGSYNEQFF. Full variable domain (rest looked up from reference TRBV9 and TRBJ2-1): DSGVTQTPKHLITATGQRVTLRCSPRSGDLSVYWYQQSLDQGLQFLIQYYNGEERAKGNILERFSAQQFPDLHSELNLSSLELGDSALYFCASRRAGSYNEQFFGPGTRLTVL.